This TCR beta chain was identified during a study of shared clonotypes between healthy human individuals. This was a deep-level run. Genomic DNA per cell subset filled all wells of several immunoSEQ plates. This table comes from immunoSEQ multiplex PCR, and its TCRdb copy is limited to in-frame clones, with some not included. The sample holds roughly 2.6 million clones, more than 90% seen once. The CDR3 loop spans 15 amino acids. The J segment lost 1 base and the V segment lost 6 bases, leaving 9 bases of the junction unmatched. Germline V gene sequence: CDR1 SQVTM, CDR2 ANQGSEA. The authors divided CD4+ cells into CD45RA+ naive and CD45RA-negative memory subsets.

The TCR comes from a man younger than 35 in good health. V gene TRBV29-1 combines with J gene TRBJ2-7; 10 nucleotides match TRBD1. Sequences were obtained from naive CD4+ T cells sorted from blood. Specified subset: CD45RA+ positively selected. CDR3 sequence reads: CSVTRTGGLSYEQYF. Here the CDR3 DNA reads TGCAGCGTCACCCGGACAGGGGGTTTATCCTACGAGCAGTACTTC.